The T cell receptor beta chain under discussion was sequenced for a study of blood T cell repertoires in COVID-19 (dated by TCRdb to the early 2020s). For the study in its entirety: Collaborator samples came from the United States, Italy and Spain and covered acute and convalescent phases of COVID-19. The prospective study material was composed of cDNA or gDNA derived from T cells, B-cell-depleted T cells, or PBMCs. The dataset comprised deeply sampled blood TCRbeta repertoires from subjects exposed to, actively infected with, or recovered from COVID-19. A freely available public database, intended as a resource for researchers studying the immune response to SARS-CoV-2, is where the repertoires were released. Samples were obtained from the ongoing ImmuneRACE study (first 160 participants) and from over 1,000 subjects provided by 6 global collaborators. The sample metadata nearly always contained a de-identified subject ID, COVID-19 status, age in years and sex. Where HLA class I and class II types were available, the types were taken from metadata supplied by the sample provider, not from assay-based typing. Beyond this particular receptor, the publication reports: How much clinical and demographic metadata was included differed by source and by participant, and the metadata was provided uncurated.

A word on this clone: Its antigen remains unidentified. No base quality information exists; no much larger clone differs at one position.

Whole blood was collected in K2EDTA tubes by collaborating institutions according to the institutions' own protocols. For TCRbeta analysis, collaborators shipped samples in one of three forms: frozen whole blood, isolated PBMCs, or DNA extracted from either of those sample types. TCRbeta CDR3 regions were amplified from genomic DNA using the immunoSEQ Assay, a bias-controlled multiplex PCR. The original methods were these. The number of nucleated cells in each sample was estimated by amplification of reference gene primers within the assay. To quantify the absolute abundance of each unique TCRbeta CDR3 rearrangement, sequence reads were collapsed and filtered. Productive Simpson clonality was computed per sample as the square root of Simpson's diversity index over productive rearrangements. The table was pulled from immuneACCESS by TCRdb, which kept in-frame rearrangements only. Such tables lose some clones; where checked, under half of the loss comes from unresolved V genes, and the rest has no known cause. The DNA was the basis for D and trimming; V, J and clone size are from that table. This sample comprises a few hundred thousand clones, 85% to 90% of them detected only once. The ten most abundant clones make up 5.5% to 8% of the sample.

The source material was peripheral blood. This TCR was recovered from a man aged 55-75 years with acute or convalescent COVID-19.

In nucleotides, the sequence is TGTGCCAGCAGCGCAGGGACAGGGTTTGGCGAGCAGTTCTTC. It translates to CASSAGTGFGEQFF. The chain is made from TRBV9 and TRBJ2-1, with 9 bases matching TRBD1. CDR1 and CDR2, looked up from the germline V gene, are SGDLS and YYNGEE. V and J are trimmed by 3 bases and 10 bases, and the gene matches miss 8 bases of the junction. Including cysteine and phenylalanine, the CDR3 has 14 amino acids. Only the CDR3 DNA stays, 42 bases, in frame from base 1.